This T cell receptor (beta chain) was profiled in a study of response to subunit inactivated influenza vaccine. Findings of the study overall: New T cells are recruited in small numbers by each seasonal influenza vaccination, according to the authors' suggestion.

One entry per CDR3 protein results from TCRdb running MiXCR on the RT-PCR reads. The sample holds hundreds of thousands of distinct CDR3 sequences; about 15% are singletons and the top ten take 5.5% to 8%. Of note for this clonotype: Its antigen is not known.

The sample here was PBMCs from blood, taken 14 to 15 days before vaccination. This TCR came from a man in his forties or fifties who received an inactivated influenza vaccine.

CDR3 bases: TGTGCCAGCAGTTACACAGACAGGAACTACGAGCAGTACTTC. Amino acids: CASSYTDRNYEQYF. This chain joins TRBV6-5 and TRBJ2-7; the D gene is possibly TRBD1 (6 bases). This CDR3 is built from 14 residues. Trimming removed 2 bases from V and 3 bases from J, with 11 bases in between. In germline, CDR1 is MNHEY, CDR2 SVGAGI.